This is a list of T cell receptor beta chains from one sample in a study of cytomegalovirus exposure and HLA in healthy donors. Clones were sequenced by immunoSEQ multiplex PCR, and TCRdb holds only the in-frame ones, with some missing. The table includes about 130,000 clones, around 80% detected once. What was sequenced was PBMCs. These receptors were taken from a boy aged 2-15 years in good health and CMV-seronegative. Both conserved end residues are part of each CDR3. A D gene is named only where the DNA matches it firmly. Only some rows state a clone size, as once, few, many or a class for expanded clones.

J | V | D | size | DNA | CDR3
TRBJ2-1 | TRBV12-5 | TRBD1 | - | TGTGCTAGTGGTTTGTTGACCCGGGACAGGGGATGGTACAATGAGCAGTTCTTC | CASGLLTRDRGWYNEQFF
TRBJ1-5 | TRBV30 | - | few | TGTGCCTGGAGCGCAGGGCGTCGAAGCAATCAGCCCCAGCATTTT | CAWSAGRRSNQPQHF
TRBJ1-5 | TRBV2 | - | - | TGTGCCAGCAGTGGGCAAAGTTATCAGCCCCAGCATTTT | CASSGQSYQPQHF
TRBJ2-6 | TRBV5-4 | - | - | TGTGCCAGCAGCTTGGCCAGTGGGGCCAACGTCCTGACTTTC | CASSLASGANVLTF
TRBJ1-2 | TRBV25-1 | - | - | TGTGCCAGCAGTTACACACTAGATTATGGCTACACCTTC | CASSYTLDYGYTF
TRBJ1-2 | TRBV30 | - | - | TGTGCCTGGACCCGGACTCTGTCCCGATTTGATGGCTACACCTTC | CAWTRTLSRFDGYTF
TRBJ2-3 | TRBV11-2 | TRBD2 | - | TGTGCCAGCAGCTTAGTAGCTTCTAGCGGTAGCACAGATACGCAGTATTTT | CASSLVASSGSTDTQYF
TRBJ1-5 | TRBV15 | TRBD1 | - | TGTGCCACCAGCTCAGACAGGGGAAGTCAGCCCCAGCATTTT | CATSSDRGSQPQHF
TRBJ1-2 | TRBV5-1 | - | - | TGCGCCAGCAGCTTGGACAGGACTAACTATGGCTACACCTTC | CASSLDRTNYGYTF
TRBJ2-2 | TRBV7-9 | - | - | TGTGCCAGCAGCTTACCCGGGACTGACACCGGGGAGCTGTTTTTT | CASSLPGTDTGELFF
TRBJ2-1 | TRBV9 | TRBD2 | few | TGTGCCAGCAGCGTAGCCAGCGGGAGAGGCAACAATGAGCAGTTCTTC | CASSVASGRGNNEQFF
TRBJ1-4 | TRBV7-9 | - | - | TGTGCCAGCAGCTTAAGTTGGAGTGAAAAACTGTTTTTT | CASSLSWSEKLFF
TRBJ2-6 | TRBV9 | - | - | TGTGCCAGCAGCCCGGGGGCCAACGTCCTGACTTTC | CASSPGANVLTF
TRBJ2-1 | TRBV2 | - | - | TGTGCCAGCAGTGAAGGATCCAGCGGAGTGTACAATGAGCAGTTCTTC | CASSEGSSGVYNEQFF
TRBJ1-5 | TRBV7-9 | - | - | TGTGCCAGCAGCTTAGGGGACACCTTCAATCAGCCCCAGCATTTT | CASSLGDTFNQPQHF
TRBJ2-2 | TRBV7-9 | - | - | TGTGCCAGCAGCTTAGATCCCGGGACTCCGAGCACCGGGGAGCTGTTTTTT | CASSLDPGTPSTGELFF
TRBJ1-1 | TRBV23-1 | - | - | TGCGCCAGCAGTCACTCTACAGGGAACGGAGTAAACACTGAAGCTTTCTTT | CASSHSTGNGVNTEAFF
TRBJ2-1 | TRBV5-4 | TRBD2 | - | TGTGCCAGCAGCTCCGAAACTAGCGGTGGATACAATGAGCAGTTCTTC | CASSSETSGGYNEQFF
TRBJ1-1 | TRBV7-8 | - | few | TGTGCCAGCAGCTTTGAACAGGGAATAATTACTGAAGCTTTCTTT | CASSFEQGIITEAFF
TRBJ1-1 | TRBV7-9 | - | - | TGTGCCAGCAGCCAAAACAGGGTCACGAACACTGAAGCTTTCTTT | CASSQNRVTNTEAFF
TRBJ2-7 | TRBV4-1 | - | once | TGCGCCAGCAGCCCTCCGAGCTCCTACGAGCAGTACTTC | CASSPPSSYEQYF
TRBJ2-1 | TRBV5-1 | TRBD1 | - | TGCGCCAGCAGCTTGGGGGACAGGCCTTCCTACAATGAGCAGTTCTTC | CASSLGDRPSYNEQFF
TRBJ2-5 | TRBV9 | TRBD2 | - | TGTGCCAGCAGCGTAGTCCCTAGCGGGGCAGAGACCCAGTACTTC | CASSVVPSGAETQYF
TRBJ2-1 | TRBV7-9 | - | - | TGTGCCAGCAGCTCCCCTACGAGCTCCTACAATGAGCAGTTCTTC | CASSSPTSSYNEQFF
TRBJ1-2 | TRBV6-5 | - | few | TGTGCCAGCAGCCCGTGGCGGGGATCTTATGGCTACACCTTC | CASSPWRGSYGYTF
TRBJ1-2 | TRBV5-4 | TRBD1 | - | TGTGCCAGCAGCGCCCCTTATCCGGGACAGGGGGATGGCTACACCTTC | CASSAPYPGQGDGYTF
TRBJ1-5 | TRBV21-1 | - | - | TGTGCCAGCAGCAAAAACAGGGGAAATCAGCCCCAGCATTTT | CASSKNRGNQPQHF
TRBJ2-1 | TRBV6-1 | - | once | TGTGCCAGCATCCTTGCGGCGGGGTCCTACAATGAGCAGTTCTTC | CASILAAGSYNEQFF
TRBJ2-1 | TRBV10-3 | TRBD2 | - | TGTGCCACCTGTAGGACTAGCGGGGCGGATGAGCAGTTCTTC | CATCRTSGADEQFF
TRBJ2-5 | TRBV5-1 | - | once | TGCGCCAGCAGTCCCTCGCAGGGTCAAGAGACCCAGTACTTC | CASSPSQGQETQYF
TRBJ1-1 | TRBV7-8 | - | - | TGTGCCAGCAGGGTCGGGTTCAGGGTGGACACTGAAGCTTTCTTT | CASRVGFRVDTEAFF
TRBJ1-2 | TRBV5-6 | TRBD1 | - | TGTGCCAGCAGCTTTAGGGGGCAAGCCCGAGCCTACTATGGCTACACCTTC | CASSFRGQARAYYGYTF
TRBJ1-5 | TRBV28 | - | - | TGTGCCAGCAGTTTGATGAGGGAAGCCAGCAATCAGCCCCAGCATTTT | CASSLMREASNQPQHF
TRBJ1-1 | TRBV7-9 | - | - | TGTGCCAGCAGCTTAGTTGCGGTGAACACTGAAGCTTTCTTT | CASSLVAVNTEAFF
TRBJ1-2 | TRBV27 | TRBD1 | - | TGTGCCAGCAGTTTCAGGGGGGTAAAATCGGGCTACACCTTC | CASSFRGVKSGYTF
TRBJ1-5 | TRBV10-3 | - | - | TGTGCCATCAGTGGACAGGACTCCCTTGGGGGGGGGCCCCAGCATTTT | CAISGQDSLGGGPQHF
TRBJ1-5 | TRBV19 | TRBD1 | - | TGTGCCAGTAGTGGACAGGGTGTCATGTATCAGCCCCAGCATTTT | CASSGQGVMYQPQHF
TRBJ2-2 | TRBV5-1 | - | - | TGCGCCAGCAGAACAGGGCCCCCGAACACCGGGGAGCTGTTTTTT | CASRTGPPNTGELFF
TRBJ2-1 | TRBV11-2 | TRBD2 | - | TGTGCCAGCAGCTCCCTCGGGACTAGCGGGAATGAGCAGTTCTTC | CASSSLGTSGNEQFF
TRBJ2-2 | TRBV4-3 | - | - | TGCGCCAGCAGCAGCAGGGTAGCAGAAGACACCGGGGAGCTGTTTTTT | CASSSRVAEDTGELFF
TRBJ1-1 | TRBV6-5 | - | - | TGTGCCAGCAGTTACTCGATAGGGACGGAGGGTCGGGAAGCTTTCTTT | CASSYSIGTEGREAFF
TRBJ2-1 | TRBV4-1 | TRBD2 | - | TGCGCCAGCAGCCGCGGACTAGCGGGAGGGTCCTACAATGAGCAGTTCTTC | CASSRGLAGGSYNEQFF
TRBJ2-7 | TRBV4-3 | - | - | TGCGCCAGCAGCCAAGATAGGCGGGACAGAGCCTACGAGCAGTACTTC | CASSQDRRDRAYEQYF
TRBJ2-3 | TRBV4-1 | TRBD2 | - | TGCGCCAGCAGCCTAACGACTAGCGACCTTAGCACAGATACGCAGTATTTT | CASSLTTSDLSTDTQYF
TRBJ1-2 | TRBV28 | TRBD1 | once | TGTGCCAGCAGTCGGACAGGGGGCGCGGGGGGCCACACCTTC | CASSRTGGAGGHTF
TRBJ2-2 | TRBV9 | - | - | TGTGCCAGCAGCGCTAGGGGGGGAACCGGGGAGCTGTTTTTT | CASSARGGTGELFF
TRBJ1-6 | TRBV7-3 | - | - | TGTGCCAGCAGCCTAGGGGGTCTCAATTCACCCCTCCACTTT | CASSLGGLNSPLHF